The source of this TCR beta chain is a study of blood T cell repertoires in COVID-19 (dated by TCRdb to about 2020). Regarding the study in general: The collaborator samples originated in the United States, Italy and Spain and spanned the acute and convalescent phases of COVID-19. The prospective study material was composed of cDNA or gDNA derived from T cells, B-cell-depleted T cells, or PBMCs. Subjects who had been exposed to COVID-19, were actively infected with it, or had recovered from it provided the deeply sampled blood TCRbeta repertoires that made up the dataset. The repertoires were made available in a free public database intended to serve as a resource for research on the immune response to SARS-CoV-2. Samples were obtained from the ongoing ImmuneRACE study (first 160 participants) and from 1,200 or so subjects provided by 6 global collaborators. A de-identified subject ID, COVID-19 status, age in years and sex were almost always included in the sample metadata. Where HLA class I and class II types were available, the types were taken from metadata supplied by the sample provider, not from assay-based typing.

Notes on this clone: Its antigen has not been determined. Base quality data are lacking; no much larger clone is found one base away.

The full study reports these points: Clinical and demographic metadata were provided uncurated, with the amount varying by source and participant.

CDR1 and CDR2 were assigned from the germline V gene as SGHDT and YYEEEE. Between the V and J ends, shortened by 4 bases and 4 bases respectively, the junction contains 17 bases. Taken from cysteine to phenylalanine, the CDR3 has 15 residues. Only the CDR3 part of the read is kept: 45 bases, read in frame from the first base. The immunoSEQ Assay, a bias-controlled multiplex PCR, was used to amplify TCRbeta CDR3 regions from genomic DNA. As for the original processing: Nucleated cell counts per sample were estimated from amplification of reference gene primers within the assay. To quantify the absolute abundance of each unique TCRbeta CDR3 rearrangement, sequence reads were collapsed and filtered. For each sample, productive Simpson clonality was calculated as the square root of Simpson's diversity index across productive rearrangements. Sourced from immuneACCESS, this table was stored by TCRdb with only in-frame sequences that have V and J called. A share of the clones is absent; for the studies checked, an unresolved V gene accounts for under half, and the remainder has no known explanation. That table supplies the V and J calls and clone size; D and trimming were determined from the DNA. The sample data list around 200,000 clones, and about 90% of these were observed just once. Under 2% of the sample is taken by the ten largest.

Whole blood was collected in K2EDTA tubes by collaborating institutions according to the institutions' own protocols. For TCRbeta analysis, collaborators shipped samples as frozen whole blood, isolated PBMCs, or DNA extracted from either of those sample types. Rearrangement joined TRBV5-6 to TRBJ1-2, with the D gene uncertain. The sample comprised peripheral blood. This TCR derives from a man younger than 30 with active or convalescent COVID-19. The DNA reads TGTGCCAGCAGCGCCGGGATCCGAGCGCCCTATGGCTACACCTTC. It translates as CASSAGIRAPYGYTF.